This T cell receptor beta chain stems from a study of T cell changes during pregnancy in multiple sclerosis. The protocol was immunoSEQ multiplex PCR, while the TCRdb copy is restricted to in-frame clones and leaves out a portion. The sample consists of tens of thousands of clones, 85% to 95% of them appearing once. The TCR comes from a female donor with multiple sclerosis, enrolled in a pregnancy study. This material consisted of CD4+ T cells from peripheral blood mononuclear cells, taken in the first trimester of pregnancy.

CDR3 protein: CASSFGAGGPETQYF. The DNA of the CDR3 is TGCGCCAGCAGCTTCGGAGCGGGGGGGCCAGAGACCCAGTACTTC. V is TRBV5-1 and J is TRBJ2-5; TRBD2 matches at 10 bases. CDR3 size: 15 residues. Trimming removed 2 bases from V and 4 bases from J; junction bases left unmatched: 5. Germline CDR1 is SGHRS and CDR2 is YFSETQ.